This entry lists 25 T cell receptor beta chains sequenced from one sample in a study of shared clonotypes between healthy human individuals. Positive CCR7 selection of CD45RO-negative cells yielded the naive CD8 cells, and terminally differentiated effector memory CD45RA+ cells were excluded. Some clones are missing from TCRdb's copy, which holds only in-frame ones; the method was immunoSEQ multiplex PCR. The data hold nearly 2 million clones, with less than 95% observed a single time. What was sequenced was naive CD8+ T cells sorted from blood. The receptors originated from a man younger than 35 in good health.

This clone was picked up a small number of times. V usage is TRBV20-1 and J usage is TRBJ1-1; D is uncertain. The germline gives CDR1 DFQATT, CDR2 SNEGSKA (reference sequence). The CDR3 runs 11 residues. V was cut by 0 bases and J by 11 bases, with 10 bases left in between. CDR3 in DNA: TGCAGTGCTAGAGAGATGGGCAAGGCTTTCTTT. Amino acids: CSAREMGKAFF.

The gene calls are TRBV19 and TRBJ2-3; D not resolved. The germline gives CDR1 LNHDA, CDR2 SQIVND (reference sequence). Trimming stripped 6 bases from V and 3 bases from J, with 10 bases between. The CDR3 sequence is 13 residues long. The DNA for the CDR3 is TGTGCCAGTAGGCCTTATGGAACAGATACGCAGTATTTT. Translated: CASRPYGTDTQYF. Full variable domain (missing parts from reference TRBV19 and TRBJ2-3): DGGITQSPKYLFRKEGQNVTLSCEQNLNHDAMYWYRQDPGQGLRLIYYSQIVNDFQKGDIAEGYSVSREKKESFPLTVTSAQKNPTAFYLCASRPYGTDTQYFGPGTRLTVL.

This clone was detected once. The V gene is TRBV6-5, the J gene TRBJ1-1, with D perhaps TRBD1 (6 bases). CDR1 is MNHEY and CDR2 is SVGAGI in the germline V gene. The CDR3 length is 15 residues. V was trimmed by 5 bases and J by 6 bases, leaving 19 bases between them. The CDR3 reads CASSNPGGGLAEAFF. CDR3 bases: TGTGCCAGCAGTAACCCTGGCGGGGGGCTGGCTGAAGCTTTCTTT.

The CDR3 nucleotides read TGTGCCAGCAGTTTAAGGGGGGGTTTCGAGCAGTACTTC. Amino acids: CASSLRGGFEQYF. V gene TRBV27 combines with J gene TRBJ2-7; D possibly corresponds to TRBD2 (7 bases). This CDR3 spans 13 amino acids. Trimming took off 2 bases at V and 6 bases at J, with 11 bases between the two ends. The V gene's germline CDR1 is MNHEY and CDR2 SMNVEV (reference sequence).

As concerns this clone: Other DNA sequences within the sample encode an identical CDR3. The chain couples TRBV13 to TRBJ2-7; D remains unclear. Trimming removed 5 bases from V and 1 base from J, with 9 bases in between. This CDR3 region has 13 residues. In germline, CDR1 is PRHDT, CDR2 FYEKMQ (reference sequence). CDR3 region: CASSPPVSYEQYF. DNA of the CDR3: TGTGCCAGCAGCCCTCCGGTGTCCTACGAGCAGTACTTC.

This clone was found once. The V and J genes are TRBV14 and TRBJ2-7; a weak D match, TRBD1 (6 bases). Trimming pared 8 bases from V and 5 bases from J, leaving 19 bases between. The CDR3 has 14 amino acids. The germline V gene has CDR1 SGHDN and CDR2 FVKESK. The CDR3 protein is CASALRDTPHEQYF. Written as DNA, the CDR3 is TGTGCCAGCGCACTCCGGGACACTCCCCACGAGCAGTACTTC.

V and J are TRBV7-2 and TRBJ2-7, with a weak D call TRBD2 (6 bases). CDR1 SGHTA and CDR2 FQGNSA come from the germline V gene. The CDR3 loop spans 13 amino acids. Trimming removed 2 bases from V and 2 bases from J, with 7 bases in between. DNA of the CDR3: TGTGCCAGCAGCTTAAGGACTACCTACGAGCAGTACTTC. Amino acids: CASSLRTTYEQYF.

The V call is TRBV5-4, the J call TRBJ2-5, with D unclear. V was pared by 4 bases and J by 5 bases, with 15 bases between. CDR3 length equals 14 residues. Germline CDR1 is SGHNT and CDR2 is YYREEE (reference sequence). The CDR3 DNA reads as TGTGCCAGCAGCCTAAGTATCGCGGTGGAGACCCAGTACTTC. This sequence encodes CASSLSIAVETQYF.

This chain joins TRBV27 and TRBJ1-5, with D uncertain. Germline CDR1 and CDR2: MNHEY and SMNVEV (reference sequence). CDR3 size: 14 residues. Trimming took off 4 bases at V and 6 bases at J, with 13 bases between the two ends. CDR3 nucleotide sequence: TGTGCCAGCAGTTCATGGCAGGACGGTCAGCCCCAGCATTTT. Protein: CASSSWQDGQPQHF.

The V call is TRBV7-2, the J call TRBJ1-2, with TRBD1 matching 7 bases. Germline CDR1 SGHTA, CDR2 FQGNSA. This CDR3 is built from 14 residues. The V and J ends lost 3 bases and 3 bases, in that order; junction bases with no gene match: 4. The CDR3 DNA sequence: TGTGCCAGCAGCTTTGACAGGGTCGACTATGGCTACACCTTC. Amino acids: CASSFDRVDYGYTF.

The genes are TRBV29-1 and TRBJ2-3; D ambiguous. The CDR3 is made up of 13 amino acids. CDR1 is SQVTM and CDR2 is ANQGSEA in the germline V gene. Trimming pared 7 bases from V and 0 bases from J, leaving 11 bases between. The CDR3 sequence is CSAHYVSTDTQYF. Written as DNA, the CDR3 is TGCAGCGCGCACTACGTTAGCACAGATACGCAGTATTTT.

This rearrangement joins TRBV7-6 to TRBJ1-3; 7 bases map to TRBD1. Germline trimming cut 2 bases from V and 3 bases from J; bases unmatched to any gene: 13. There are 18 residues in the CDR3. Germline CDR1 reads SGHVS; CDR2 reads FNYEAQ. CDR3 loop: CASSLMGLTGVGGNTIYF. The DNA of the CDR3 is TGTGCCAGCAGCTTAATGGGGCTTACAGGGGTCGGTGGAAACACCATATATTTT. Full variable domain (remainder filled in from reference TRBV7-6 and TRBJ1-3): GAGVSQSPRYKVTKRGQDVALRCDPISGHVSLYWYRQALGQGPEFLTYFNYEAQQDKSGLPNDRFSAERPEGSISTLTIQRTEQRDSAMYRCASSLMGLTGVGGNTIYFGEGSWLTVV.

V gene TRBV6-6 combines with J gene TRBJ1-6, with a tentative D call TRBD1 (5 bases). CDR3 length: 15 amino acids. The V gene lost 4 bases and the J gene lost 6 bases, with 13 bases spanning the gap. Germline V lookup: CDR1 MNHNY, CDR2 SVGAGI (reference sequence). CDR3 sequence: CASSSSAGINSPLHF. The CDR3 nucleotides are TGTGCCAGCAGTTCCTCCGCAGGGATTAATTCACCCCTCCACTTT.

This chain links TRBV7-9 with TRBJ1-5; TRBD1 might be the D (5 bases). V shed 0 bases and J shed 3 bases, with 12 bases lying between them. The CDR3 sequence is 16 residues long. In germline, CDR1 is SEHNR, CDR2 FQNEAQ (reference sequence). This CDR3 reads CASSLAEGLDNQPQHF. In DNA form, the CDR3 reads TGTGCCAGCAGCTTAGCCGAGGGGCTCGACAATCAGCCCCAGCATTTT. Drawing the rest from reference TRBV7-9 and TRBJ1-5, the complete variable domain is DTGVSQNPRHKITKRGQNVTFRCDPISEHNRLYWYRQTLGQGPEFLTYFQNEAQLEKSRLLSDRFSAERPKGSFSTLEIQRTEQGDSAMYLCASSLAEGLDNQPQHFGDGTRLSIL.

Comments on this clone: The sample has other DNA sequences that encode this CDR3 too. The chain carries TRBV5-6 and TRBJ2-7; D ambiguous. Per germline, CDR1 SGHDT and CDR2 YYEEEE. Trimming removed 0 bases at V and 0 bases at J, with 7 bases between. This CDR3 has 14 residues. CDR3 sequence: CASSLGGDSYEQYF. The CDR3 nucleotides read TGTGCCAGCAGCTTGGGGGGTGACTCCTACGAGCAGTACTTC.

The chain has TRBV10-3 and TRBJ2-2; maybe TRBD2 (6 bases). The V gene's germline CDR1 is ENHRY and CDR2 SYGVKD. The CDR3 is 15 amino acids. With 11 bases removed from V and 6 bases from J, the gap between germline ends came to 22 bases. The CDR3 region has the DNA TGTGCCGCGAATCCGGGACTTGAGTTCCCCGGGGAGCTGTTTTTT. Protein sequence: CAANPGLEFPGELFF.

This chain links TRBV28 with TRBJ2-1; D unresolved. Germline V gene sequence: CDR1 MDHEN, CDR2 SYDVKM. The CDR3 runs to 11 residues. Here the CDR3 DNA reads TGTGCGTCGGACTCCTACAATGAGCAGTTCTTC. Amino acids: CASDSYNEQFF.

This clone has just one count. The chain recombines TRBV7-9 with TRBJ2-3; perhaps D is TRBD1 or TRBD2 (5 bases each). Per germline, CDR1 SEHNR and CDR2 FQNEAQ (reference sequence). There are 17 residues in the CDR3. Trimming stripped 5 bases from V and 2 bases from J, with 20 bases between. In nucleotides, the CDR3 is TGTGCCAGCAGCCCAGGGTCAGGAGGCACCTTCACAGATACGCAGTATTTT. Translated, it gives CASSPGSGGTFTDTQYF. Together with reference TRBV7-9 and TRBJ2-3, the CDR3 gives the full variable domain: DTGVSQNPRHKITKRGQNVTFRCDPISEHNRLYWYRQTLGQGPEFLTYFQNEAQLEKSRLLSDRFSAERPKGSFSTLEIQRTEQGDSAMYLCASSPGSGGTFTDTQYFGPGTRLTVL.

The chain combines TRBV13 with TRBJ2-2; the D is unclear. The germline gives CDR1 PRHDT, CDR2 FYEKMQ (reference sequence). The V and J ends lost 0 bases and 4 bases respectively, with 3 bases between them. This CDR3 region has 13 residues. In nucleotides, the CDR3 is TGTGCCAGCAGCTTAGGCATCACCGGGGAGCTGTTTTTT. Its protein is CASSLGITGELFF.

The chain recombines TRBV2 with TRBJ2-2; perhaps TRBD2 as D (5 bases). The CDR3 is 15 residues long. Germline V lookup: CDR1 SNHLY, CDR2 FYNNEI. Trimming stripped 6 bases from V and 1 base from J, with 12 bases between. In DNA form, the CDR3 reads TGTGCCAGCAGGGGAGCGGAACGGAACACCGGGGAGCTGTTTTTT. Translation gives CASRGAERNTGELFF.

This chain joins TRBV2 and TRBJ1-5; a possible D gene is TRBD1 (6 bases). Germline lookup yields CDR1 SNHLY and CDR2 FYNNEI. Trimming left V 6 bases short and J 3 bases short, with 12 bases between. The CDR3 contains 14 residues. The CDR3 region has the DNA TGTGCCAGCAGCCAGACAGGAACCAATCAGCCCCAGCATTTT. This codes for CASSQTGTNQPQHF. The full variable domain, completed using reference TRBV2 and TRBJ1-5, is EPEVTQTPSHQVTQMGQEVILRCVPISNHLYFYWYRQILGQKVEFLVSFYNNEISEKSEIFDDQFSVERPDGSNFTLKIRSTKLEDSAMYFCASSQTGTNQPQHFGDGTRLSIL.

This clone was seen once. The chain has TRBV6-1 and TRBJ2-7; TRBD1 matches 9 bases. The V gene's germline CDR1 is MNHNS and CDR2 SASEGT. The V gene end was trimmed by 7 bases and the J gene end by 0 bases; junction bases not matched to a gene: 7. The CDR3 is made up of 15 amino acids. The CDR3 reads CASTTTGGLSYEQYF. The CDR3 region has the DNA TGTGCCAGCACTACCACAGGGGGCCTCTCCTACGAGCAGTACTTC.

This clone was seen a few times. This chain joins TRBV28 and TRBJ1-2; D perhaps matches TRBD1 (6 bases). The CDR3 is 15 amino acids. Germline loops: CDR1 MDHEN, CDR2 SYDVKM. V lost 7 bases to trimming and J lost 8 bases, with 23 bases between them. The CDR3 here is CASIRTGWGHGGYTF. CDR3 nucleotides: TGTGCCAGCATACGAACTGGGTGGGGGCATGGAGGCTACACCTTC.

This clone has only one observation. The chain couples TRBV7-9 to TRBJ2-1; D perhaps matches TRBD1 (6 bases). V lost 7 bases and J 4 bases, leaving 14 bases between the germline ends. CDR3 size: 14 residues. CDR1 and CDR2 (germline): SEHNR, FQNEAQ (reference sequence). In DNA form, the CDR3 reads TGTGCCAGCAATCCAGTACAGGGTTACAATGAGCAGTTCTTC. Its protein product is CASNPVQGYNEQFF. Together with reference TRBV7-9 and TRBJ2-1, the CDR3 gives the full variable domain: DTGVSQNPRHKITKRGQNVTFRCDPISEHNRLYWYRQTLGQGPEFLTYFQNEAQLEKSRLLSDRFSAERPKGSFSTLEIQRTEQGDSAMYLCASNPVQGYNEQFFGPGTRLTVL.

The rearrangement uses TRBV9 and TRBJ1-2, with D uncertain. V lost 3 bases, J lost 4 bases, and 13 bases lay in between. This CDR3 has 14 amino acids. From germline, CDR1 is SGDLS and CDR2 YYNGEE. CDR3: CASSEGRRVYGYTF. CDR3 in DNA: TGTGCCAGCAGCGAAGGACGGCGGGTCTATGGCTACACCTTC. The full variable domain, completed using reference TRBV9 and TRBJ1-2, is DSGVTQTPKHLITATGQRVTLRCSPRSGDLSVYWYQQSLDQGLQFLIQYYNGEERAKGNILERFSAQQFPDLHSELNLSSLELGDSALYFCASSEGRRVYGYTFGSGTRLTVV.